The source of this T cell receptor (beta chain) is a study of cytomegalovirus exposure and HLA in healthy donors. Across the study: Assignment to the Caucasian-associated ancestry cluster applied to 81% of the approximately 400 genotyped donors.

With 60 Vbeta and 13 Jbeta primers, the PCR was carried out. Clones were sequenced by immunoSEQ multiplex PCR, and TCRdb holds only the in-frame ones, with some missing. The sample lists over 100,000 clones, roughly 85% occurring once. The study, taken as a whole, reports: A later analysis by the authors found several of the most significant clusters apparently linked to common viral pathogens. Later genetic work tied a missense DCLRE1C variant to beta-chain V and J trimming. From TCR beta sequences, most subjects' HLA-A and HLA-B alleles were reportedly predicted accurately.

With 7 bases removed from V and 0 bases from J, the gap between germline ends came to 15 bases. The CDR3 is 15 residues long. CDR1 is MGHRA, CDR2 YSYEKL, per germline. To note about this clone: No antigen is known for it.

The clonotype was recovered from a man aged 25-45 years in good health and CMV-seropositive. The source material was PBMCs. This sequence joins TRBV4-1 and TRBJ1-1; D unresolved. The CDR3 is CASTGTTLMNTEAFF. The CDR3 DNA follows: TGCGCCAGCACCGGTACTACCCTAATGAACACTGAAGCTTTCTTT.